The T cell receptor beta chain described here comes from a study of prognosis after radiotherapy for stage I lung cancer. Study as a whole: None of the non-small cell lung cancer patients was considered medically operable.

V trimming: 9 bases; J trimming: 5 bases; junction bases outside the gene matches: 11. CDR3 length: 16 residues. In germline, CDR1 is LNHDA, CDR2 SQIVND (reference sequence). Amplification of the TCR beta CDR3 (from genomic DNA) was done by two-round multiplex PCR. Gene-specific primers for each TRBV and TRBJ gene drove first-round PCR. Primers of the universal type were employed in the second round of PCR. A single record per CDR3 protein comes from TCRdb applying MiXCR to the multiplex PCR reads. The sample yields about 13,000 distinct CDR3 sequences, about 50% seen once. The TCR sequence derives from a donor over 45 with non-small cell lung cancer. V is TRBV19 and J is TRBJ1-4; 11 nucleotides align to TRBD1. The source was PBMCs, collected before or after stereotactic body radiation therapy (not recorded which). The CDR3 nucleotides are TGTGCCAGCGCTACGGGACAGGGGGAGAAGAATGAAAAACTGTTTTTT. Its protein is CASATGQGEKNEKLFF.